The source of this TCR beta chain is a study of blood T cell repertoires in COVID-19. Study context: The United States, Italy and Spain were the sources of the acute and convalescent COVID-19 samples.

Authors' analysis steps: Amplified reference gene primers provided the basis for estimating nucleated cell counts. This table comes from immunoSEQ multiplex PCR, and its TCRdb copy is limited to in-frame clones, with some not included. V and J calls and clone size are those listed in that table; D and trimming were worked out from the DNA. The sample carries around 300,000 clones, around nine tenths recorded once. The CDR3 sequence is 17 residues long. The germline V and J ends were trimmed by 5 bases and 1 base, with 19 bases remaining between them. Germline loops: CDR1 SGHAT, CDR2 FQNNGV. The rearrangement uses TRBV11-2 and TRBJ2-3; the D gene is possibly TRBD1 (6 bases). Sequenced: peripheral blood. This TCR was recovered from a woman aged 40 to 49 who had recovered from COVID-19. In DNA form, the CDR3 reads TGTGCCAGCAGCCTACGCACAGGGACCTCAGGCACAGATACGCAGTATTTT. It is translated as CASSLRTGTSGTDTQYF.